The rows below give T cell receptor beta chains drawn from one sample of a study of blood T cells in healthy people across ages. TCRdb used MiXCR to reprocess the 5' RACE reads, holding one entry per CDR3 protein. The sample includes around 1,600,000 distinct CDR3 sequences, roughly two fifths seen only once; the top ten take around 4%. The sample comprised blood. The receptor source for this set is a woman aged 18 to 35 in good health. Both conserved end residues are part of each CDR3. A D gene is named only where the DNA matches it firmly. Rows may omit the clone size; those that give it use once, few, many or a size class.

clone size	D gene	J gene	CDR3 length	V gene	CDR3 protein	CDR3 DNA
.	.	TRBJ1-5	13	TRBV19	CASSGTMGQPQHF	TGTGCCAGTTCAGGGACCATGGGTCAGCCCCAGCATTTT
.	.	TRBJ2-1	16	TRBV5-1	CASSLPGQGRVRIWFF	TGCGCCAGCAGCTTGCCAGGACAAGGGAGAGTACGGATATGGTTCTTC
few	TRBD2	TRBJ2-2	15	TRBV5-6	CASSPLAGDTGELFF	TGTGCCAGCAGCCCACTAGCGGGGGACACCGGGGAGCTGTTTTTT
few	.	TRBJ2-1	13	TRBV12-3/TRBV12-4	CASAGPPYNEQFF	TGTGCCAGCGCGGGGCCCCCCTACAATGAGCAGTTCTTC
few	.	TRBJ2-1	16	TRBV4-2	CASSQLERKSYNEQFF	TGTGCCAGCAGCCAACTAGAGCGGAAGAGTTACAATGAGCAGTTCTTC
.	.	TRBJ2-5	13	TRBV2	CASSEARVRTQYF	TGTGCCAGCAGTGAAGCGCGGGTTAGGACCCAGTACTTC
.	.	TRBJ2-1	14	TRBV24-1	CATSEGAGYNEQFF	TGTGCCACCAGTGAAGGGGCCGGGTACAATGAGCAGTTCTTC
.	.	TRBJ2-2	15	TRBV6-2/TRBV6-3	CASSSVAQGSGELFF	TGTGCCAGCAGCTCGGTAGCTCAGGGGTCCGGGGAGCTGTTTTTT
few	.	TRBJ2-1	14	TRBV2	CASSEWTVADEQFF	TGTGCCAGCAGTGAGTGGACAGTGGCGGATGAGCAGTTCTTC
.	.	TRBJ2-4	12	TRBV20-1	CSALLDGNIQYF	TGCAGTGCCCTACTGGACGGAAACATTCAGTACTTC
.	TRBD1	TRBJ1-4	16	TRBV7-9	CASSLAGGGSNEKLFF	TGTGCCAGCAGCTTAGCAGGGGGCGGTTCTAATGAAAAACTGTTTTTT
.	.	TRBJ2-2	16	TRBV7-4	CASSGGGLTNTGGLFF	TGTGCCAGCAGCGGAGGGGGACTTACGAACACCGGGGGGCTGTTTTTT
.	TRBD2	TRBJ2-1	18	TRBV6-4	CASSDPWTSGSPYNEQFF	TGTGCCAGCAGTGACCCCTGGACTAGCGGGAGTCCCTACAATGAGCAGTTCTTC
.	.	TRBJ2-3	14	TRBV6-5	CASSPTGTTHTQYF	TGTGCCAGCAGTCCCACCGGGACAACCCATACGCAGTATTTT
.	TRBD2	TRBJ2-1	16	TRBV20-1	CSARGPSGVSYNEQFF	TGCAGTGCTAGAGGACCTAGCGGGGTCTCCTACAATGAGCAGTTCTTC
.	.	TRBJ1-5	13	TRBV6-5	CASKRGGDQPQHF	TGTGCCAGCAAGCGGGGGGGGGATCAGCCCCAGCATTTT
many	.	TRBJ2-3	13	TRBV5-1	CASSAGSTDTQYF	TGCGCCAGCAGCGCCGGGAGCACAGATACGCAGTATTTT
many	TRBD1	TRBJ2-7	15	TRBV12-3/TRBV12-4	CASSPQGQGIYEQYF	TGTGCCAGCAGTCCCCAGGGACAGGGGATTTACGAGCAGTACTTC
.	.	TRBJ2-3	12	TRBV29-1	CSVGQITDTQYF	TGCAGCGTTGGACAGATTACAGATACGCAGTATTTT
once	.	TRBJ1-2	12	TRBV12-3/TRBV12-4	CASSRINRGYTF	TGTGCCAGCAGTAGGATTAATCGTGGCTACACCTTC
.	TRBD1	TRBJ1-2	15	TRBV15	CATSRDRTGSGGYTF	TGTGCCACCAGCAGAGACCGGACAGGGTCGGGAGGCTACACCTTC
.	.	TRBJ2-5	12	TRBV29-1	CSARGEIETQYF	TGCAGCGCGCGAGGGGAGATAGAGACCCAGTACTTC
.	TRBD2	TRBJ2-3	16	TRBV4-3	CASSQDNWGGTDTQYF	TGCGCCAGCAGCCAAGATAACTGGGGGGGGACAGATACGCAGTATTTT
.	.	TRBJ1-5	14	TRBV9	CASSATGGDQPQHF	TGTGCCAGCAGCGCGACGGGGGGGGATCAGCCCCAGCATTTT
.	TRBD2	TRBJ2-3	16	TRBV5-1	CASSGWGTSGVGTQYF	TGCGCCAGCAGCGGCTGGGGGACTAGCGGGGTTGGTACGCAGTATTTT
.	.	TRBJ1-5	16	TRBV28	CASSRLQGPIFQPQHF	TGTGCCAGCAGTCGGCTACAGGGTCCGATTTTTCAGCCCCAGCATTTT
.	TRBD2	TRBJ2-3	14	TRBV29-1	CSVVVGTSGDTQYF	TGCAGCGTTGTCGTAGGGACTAGCGGGGATACGCAGTATTTT
few	TRBD2	TRBJ2-1	14	TRBV7-2	CASSRSGGSNEQFF	TGTGCCAGCAGCCGGTCTGGCGGGAGTAATGAGCAGTTCTTC
.	.	TRBJ2-5	13	TRBV12-5	CASGDSLQETQYF	TGTGCTAGTGGCGACAGTCTCCAAGAGACCCAGTACTTC
few	TRBD2	TRBJ2-1	16	TRBV12-3/TRBV12-4	CASSPTSGTSYNEQFF	TGTGCCAGCAGCCCCACTAGCGGAACCTCCTACAATGAGCAGTTCTTC
few	.	TRBJ1-2	13	TRBV27	CASSKTPPSGYTF	TGTGCCAGCAGTAAGACTCCCCCTAGTGGCTACACCTTC
.	.	TRBJ1-2	11	TRBV20-1	CSARHSYGYTF	TGCAGTGCTAGACACAGCTATGGCTACACCTTC
.	.	TRBJ2-3	15	TRBV20-1	CSVNLGTGTTDTQYF	TGCAGTGTTAACCTCGGGACTGGTACCACAGATACGCAGTATTTT